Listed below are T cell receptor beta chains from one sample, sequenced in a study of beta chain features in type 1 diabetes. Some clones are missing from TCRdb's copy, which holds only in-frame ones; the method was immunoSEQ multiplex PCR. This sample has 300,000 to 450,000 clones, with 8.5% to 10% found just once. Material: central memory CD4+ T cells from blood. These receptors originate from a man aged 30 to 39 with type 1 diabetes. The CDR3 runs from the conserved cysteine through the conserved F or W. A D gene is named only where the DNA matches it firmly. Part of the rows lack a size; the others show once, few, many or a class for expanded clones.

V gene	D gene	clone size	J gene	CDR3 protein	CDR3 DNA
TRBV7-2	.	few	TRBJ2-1	CAAGAGGYNEQFF	TGTGCCGCCGGGGCAGGGGGGTACAATGAGCAGTTCTTC
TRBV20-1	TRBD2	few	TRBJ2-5	CSARREAQYF	TGCAGTGCCCGGCGGGAGGCCCAGTACTTC
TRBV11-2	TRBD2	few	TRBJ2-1	CASSFSSGRAAPHNEQFF	TGTGCCAGCAGCTTCTCTAGCGGGAGGGCCGCCCCCCACAATGAGCAGTTCTTC
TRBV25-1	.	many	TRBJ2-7	CASSEFGAGLSYEQYF	TGTGCCAGCAGTGAATTCGGGGCAGGCCTTTCCTACGAGCAGTACTTC
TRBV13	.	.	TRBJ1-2	CASSLYTYGYTF	TGTGCCAGCAGCTTATACACTTATGGCTACACCTTC
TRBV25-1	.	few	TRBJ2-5	CASSEPLRAQETQYF	TGTGCCAGCAGTGAACCGTTGAGAGCCCAAGAGACCCAGTACTTC
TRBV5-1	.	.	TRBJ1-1	CASSLQAGTEAFF	TGCGCCAGCAGCTTGCAGGCAGGGACTGAAGCTTTCTTT
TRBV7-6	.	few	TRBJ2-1	CASSLDRPGGYNEQFF	TGTGCCAGCAGCTTAGATCGACCAGGGGGGTACAATGAGCAGTTCTTC
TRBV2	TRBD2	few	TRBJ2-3	CASQGRTSGLTQYF	TGTGCCAGCCAAGGGAGGACTAGCGGGCTTACGCAGTATTTT
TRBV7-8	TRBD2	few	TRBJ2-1	CASSLDVTSGYNEQFF	TGTGCCAGCAGCTTAGATGTGACTAGCGGATACAATGAGCAGTTCTTC
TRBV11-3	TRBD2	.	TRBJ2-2	CASSLDQAGSGNPGELFF	TGTGCCAGCAGCTTAGATCAAGCGGGAAGTGGTAACCCCGGGGAGCTGTTTTTT
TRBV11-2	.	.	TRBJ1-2	CASSLVGAQLDGYTF	TGTGCCAGCAGCTTAGTGGGGGCCCAGCTAGATGGCTACACCTTC
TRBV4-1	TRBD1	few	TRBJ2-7	CASSQGRDRDYEQYF	TGCGCCAGCAGCCAAGGCCGGGACAGGGACTACGAGCAGTACTTC
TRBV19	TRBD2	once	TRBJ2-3	CASSSQREGTDTQYF	TGTGCCAGTAGTTCCCAGCGGGAGGGCACAGATACGCAGTATTTT
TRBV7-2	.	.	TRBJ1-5	CASSLKSDTSNQPQHF	TGTGCCAGCAGCTTAAAGTCAGACACTAGCAATCAGCCCCAGCATTTT
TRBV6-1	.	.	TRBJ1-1	CASRQWRNTEAFF	TGTGCCAGCAGGCAGTGGAGGAACACTGAAGCTTTCTTT
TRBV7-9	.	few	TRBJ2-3	CASSLGRVAQTSTDTQYF	TGTGCCAGCAGCTTAGGTAGGGTAGCGCAAACTAGCACAGATACGCAGTATTTT
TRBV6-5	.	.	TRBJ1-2	CASSLREIMGYTF	TGTGCCAGCAGTCTCAGGGAGATTATGGGCTACACCTTC
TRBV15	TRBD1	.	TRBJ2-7	CATSHPGQGNYEQYF	TGTGCCACCAGCCACCCGGGACAGGGGAACTACGAGCAGTACTTC
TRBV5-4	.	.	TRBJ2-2	CASSPRSRSTGELFF	TGTGCCAGCAGCCCGAGATCCAGGAGTACCGGGGAGCTGTTTTTT
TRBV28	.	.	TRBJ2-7	CASSLSLSYEQYF	TGTGCCAGCAGTTTATCCCTCTCCTACGAGCAGTACTTC
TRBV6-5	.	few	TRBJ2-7	CASSYYSGLSSEQYF	TGTGCCAGCAGTTACTATTCGGGATTGAGCTCCGAGCAGTACTTC
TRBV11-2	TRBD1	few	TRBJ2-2	CASSLVTGDTGELFF	TGTGCCAGCAGCTTAGTAACAGGGGACACCGGGGAGCTGTTTTTT
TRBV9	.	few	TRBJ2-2	CASSSVGLLRTGELFF	TGTGCCAGCAGCTCAGTGGGTCTCCTTAGGACCGGGGAGCTGTTTTTT
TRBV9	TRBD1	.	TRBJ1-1	CASSVMTGGTEAFF	TGTGCCAGCAGCGTAATGACAGGGGGTACTGAAGCTTTCTTT
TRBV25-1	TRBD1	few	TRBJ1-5	CASSGLGGPDFSNQPQHF	TGTGCCAGCAGTGGATTAGGGGGCCCTGACTTTAGCAATCAGCCCCAGCATTTT
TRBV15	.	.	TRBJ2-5	CATSRGPTTQETQYF	TGTGCCACCAGCAGAGGACCGACTACTCAAGAGACCCAGTACTTC
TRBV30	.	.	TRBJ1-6	CAWSFYNSPLHF	TGTGCCTGGAGTTTCTATAATTCACCCCTCCACTTT
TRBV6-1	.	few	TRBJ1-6	CASAPLRLGDSPLHF	TGTGCCAGCGCCCCCCTTCGCTTAGGGGACTCACCCCTCCACTTT
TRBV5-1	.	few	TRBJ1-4	CASGYGGTNEKLFF	TGCGCCAGCGGATACGGAGGGACTAATGAAAAACTGTTTTTT
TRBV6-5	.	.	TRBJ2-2	CASSYQSTGTGELFF	TGTGCCAGCAGTTACCAAAGTACTGGGACCGGGGAGCTGTTTTTT
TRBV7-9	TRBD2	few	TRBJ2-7	CASSPLGGVAGGQQYF	TGTGCCAGCAGCCCGCTAGGGGGGGTAGCGGGAGGTCAGCAGTACTTC
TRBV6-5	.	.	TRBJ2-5	CASRHGLQQETQYF	TGTGCCAGCAGGCACGGACTGCAACAAGAGACCCAGTACTTC